The clone carrying this T cell receptor (beta chain) was seen ten or more times. Germline V gene data show CDR1 as MGHDK and CDR2 as SYGVNS. The CDR3 loop spans 14 amino acids. V lost 4 bases, J lost 2 bases, and 12 bases lay in between. Cohorts were determined from participant-reported clinical history. Donors in Cohort 3 who had recovered were those with two negative PCRs, healthcare professional clearance, or resolution of their symptoms. This entry is derived from a study of blood T cell repertoires in COVID-19. The wider study: Sources were T cells, B-cell-depleted T cells, or PBMCs; the material itself was cDNA or gDNA.

In the source study's methods: Amplifying reference gene primers gave estimates of nucleated cell counts. Sequencing was performed with immunoSEQ multiplex PCR; in TCRdb, only in-frame clones are kept and a portion is missing. For V, J and clone size, that table is used; D and trimming come from the DNA. The repertoire holds around 230,000 clones, with around 89% as singletons. This sequence originates from a young woman who had recovered from COVID-19. V and J are TRBV25-1 and TRBJ2-7, with D tentatively TRBD2 (5 bases). Sample: PBMCs or T cells enriched from blood (not recorded which). This CDR3 is CASSANLGAYEQYF. The CDR3 region has the DNA TGTGCCAGCAGTGCGAATTTGGGAGCCTACGAGCAGTACTTC.